This T cell receptor (beta chain) was obtained from a study of T cell changes during pregnancy in multiple sclerosis. The germline V gene encodes CDR1 SEHNR and CDR2 FQNEAQ (reference sequence). V shed 5 bases, J shed 7 bases, and the junction held 10 bases outside the gene matches. This CDR3 is 15 amino acids long. The repertoire was sequenced with immunoSEQ multiplex PCR; TCRdb's copy has only in-frame clones and lacks some. The sample has under 55,000 clones, approximately 90% seen once; the top ten hold around 9.6%. This clone was recorded at least ten times. The sequences come from CD8+ T cells from peripheral blood mononuclear cells, collected after pregnancy. This chain connects TRBV7-9 to TRBJ1-5, with 8 bases that match TRBD1. This receptor was taken from a female donor with multiple sclerosis, enrolled in a pregnancy study. CDR3 residues: CASSGTGPGTQPQHF. CDR3 bases: TGTGCCAGCAGCGGGACAGGACCGGGGACCCAGCCCCAGCATTTT.